The table lists the clone carrying this T cell receptor beta chain with a few counts. Its antigen is not known. Trimming stripped 10 bases from V and 7 bases from J, with 13 bases between. The CDR3 is 12 amino acids. These data come from a study of human T cells and chemical hapten exposure. TCRdb passed the RACE reads through MiXCR, listing each CDR3 protein once. This sample carries around 120,000 distinct CDR3 sequences, approximately 12% of them seen once, and the ten largest clones take approximately 3%. Study-level findings and limits: Large CDR3 similarity clusters arose significantly more often from expanded TCRs than from controls.

Time point in this sample: pre-sensitization, week 0. Treatment in this sample: therapeutic diphenylcyclopropenone sensitization with weekly scalp DPC. The clonotype originates from a woman under 30 with alopecia areata. Some clones in this sample may be carry-over from other donors' samples. The sample was whole blood, taken in connection with sensitization to the hapten diphenylcyclopropenone (DPC). V is TRBV12-3 or TRBV12-4 and J is TRBJ1-4; D is unresolved. The CDR3 sequence: CAIGRVGEKLFF. Written as DNA, the CDR3 is TGTGCCATCGGGAGGGTGGGTGAAAAACTGTTTTTT.